A single sample gave rise to the 29 T cell receptor beta chains below, sequenced in a study of T cells in Graves' hyperthyroidism and ophthalmopathy. Template material for amplifying TCR beta CDR3 regions consisted of RNA transcripts. With the HTBI primer set, the TCR CDR3 went through a first round of RT-PCR. MiXCR, run by TCRdb on the multiplex PCR reads, gives a single entry per CDR3 protein. The sample includes about 460,000 distinct CDR3 sequences, about 20% of them seen just once. The sample comprised blood. These TCRs come from a woman between 65 and 79 years old with Graves' ophthalmopathy.

In its sample, this clonotype was seen many times. V and J are TRBV29-1 and TRBJ1-2; 8 positions agree with TRBD1. The CDR3 runs to 12 residues. CDR1 and CDR2 from the germline V gene are SQVTM and ANQGSEA. V gave up 4 bases and J gave up 4 bases; unmatched junction bases: 2. The CDR3 DNA reads TGCAGCGTTGGGGACAGGACCTATGGCTACACCTTC. It is translated as CSVGDRTYGYTF. Supplemented by reference TRBV29-1 and TRBJ1-2, the full variable domain reads SAVISQKPSRDICQRGTSLTIQCQVDSQVTMMFWYRQQPGQSLTLIATANQGSEATYESGFVIDKFPISRPNLTFSTLTVSNMSPEDSSIYLCSVGDRTYGYTFGSGTRLTVV.

The chain uses TRBV11-2 and TRBJ2-2; the D is unclear. V was shortened by 5 bases and J by 2 bases, with 12 bases between the two germline ends. CDR1 is SGHAT, CDR2 FQNNGV, per germline. The CDR3 runs 15 residues. CDR3: CASSPRIPNTGELFF. The CDR3 DNA reads as TGTGCCAGCAGCCCTAGGATCCCCAACACCGGGGAGCTGTTTTTT.

The rearrangement uses TRBV11-2 and TRBJ2-2; 8 nucleotides align to TRBD2. The V gene end was trimmed by 8 bases and the J gene end by 1 base; junction bases not matched to a gene: 12. CDR1 and CDR2 from the germline V gene are SGHAT and FQNNGV. CDR3 length: 17 residues. CDR3 bases: TGTGCCAGCGACGGGAGGGGGGCAGCTTGGAACACCGGGGAGCTGTTTTTT. It codes for CASDGRGAAWNTGELFF.

V is TRBV12-5 and J is TRBJ2-4; D is perhaps TRBD1 (6 bases). Germline V gene data show CDR1 as LGHNT and CDR2 as FRNRAP. V shed 0 bases and J shed 2 bases, with 11 bases lying between them. CDR3 length equals 16 residues. The CDR3 DNA reads TGTGCTAGTGGTTTGGTACTAGGACAGACCAAAAACATTCAGTACTTC. Translation: CASGLVLGQTKNIQYF.

The chain employs TRBV27 and TRBJ2-2; 8 bases agree with TRBD2. V was pared by 7 bases and J by 4 bases, with 14 bases of the junction left unmatched. Germline assignment: CDR1 MNHEY and CDR2 SMNVEV (reference sequence). This CDR3 is built from 17 residues. This CDR3 reads CASTPTARGAGTGELFF. CDR3 nucleotides: TGTGCCAGCACCCCGACTGCGCGGGGGGCGGGCACCGGGGAGCTGTTTTTT.

The chain has TRBV30 and TRBJ2-7, with D possibly being TRBD2 (6 bases). V was cut by 3 bases and J by 2 bases, with 14 bases left in between. Germline V gene sequence: CDR1 GTSNPN, CDR2 SVGIG (reference sequence). The CDR3 runs 14 residues. CDR3 protein: CAWSGLSGTYEQYF. In DNA, the CDR3 is TGTGCCTGGAGCGGACTTAGCGGTACCTACGAGCAGTACTTC.

The gene calls are TRBV19 and TRBJ1-1, with 8 nucleotides matching TRBD1. The CDR3 consists of 13 residues. Germline trimming cut 6 bases from V and 4 bases from J; bases unmatched to any gene: 4. The germline V gene has CDR1 LNHDA and CDR2 SQIVND (reference sequence). CDR3 protein: CASSTTGGTEAFF. CDR3 DNA sequence: TGTGCCAGTAGCACTACAGGGGGCACTGAAGCTTTCTTT.

This sequence joins TRBV5-1 and TRBJ2-7; tentatively, D is TRBD1 or TRBD2 (5 bases each). This CDR3 comprises 12 residues. Germline V CDR1 and CDR2: SGHRS, YFSETQ. Trimming stripped 6 bases from V and 4 bases from J, with 11 bases between. CDR3: CASNSGLYEQYF. The CDR3, as DNA: TGCGCCAGCAATTCGGGGCTTTACGAGCAGTACTTC.

The table lists this clonotype with a few counts. The chain uses TRBV7-8 and TRBJ2-1; 9 nucleotides align to TRBD2. CDR3 size: 16 residues. V dropped 1 base and J dropped 6; count of bases not matched to a gene: 7. CDR1 is SGHVS and CDR2 is FQNEAQ in the germline V gene. This chain's CDR3 is CASSLGGGRAVNEQFF. CDR3 nucleotides: TGTGCCAGCAGCTTAGGAGGCGGGAGGGCCGTCAATGAGCAGTTCTTC.

This clonotype was counted only a few times. A much larger clone lies a single base off, so this may be a read error. This chain links TRBV12-3 or TRBV12-4 with TRBJ1-1; TRBD1 matches at 9 bases. After removal of 10 bases from V and 4 bases from J, the junction contained 4 bases not matched to a gene. There are 12 residues in the CDR3. The CDR3 sequence is CANKTGGTEAFF. In DNA, the CDR3 is TGTGCCAACAAGACAGGGGGCACTGAAGCTTTCTTT.

This CDR3 is CAISDGQLNTEAFF. The CDR3 DNA sequence: TGTGCCATCAGTGATGGACAGTTGAACACTGAAGCTTTCTTT. This chain links TRBV10-3 with TRBJ1-1; D is possibly TRBD1 (6 bases). V was pared by 3 bases and J by 0 bases, with 8 bases between. From germline, CDR1 is ENHRY and CDR2 SYGVKD. The CDR3 runs 14 residues.

J is TRBJ1-2 and V is TRBV24-1; D perhaps matches TRBD1 (5 bases). Per the germline V gene, CDR1 is KGHDR and CDR2 is SFDVKD. The V gene lost 9 bases and the J gene lost 4 bases, with 11 bases spanning the gap. The CDR3 totals 12 residues. In DNA form, the CDR3 reads TGTGCCACCGCCCGGGACCCCTATGGCTACACCTTC. Protein sequence: CATARDPYGYTF.

In this sample, this clonotype turned up many times. The rearrangement links TRBV12-3 or TRBV12-4 to TRBJ2-1, with 8 bases lining up with TRBD1. V dropped 6 bases and J dropped 4; count of bases not matched to a gene: 8. The CDR3 is made up of 15 amino acids. CDR3 DNA sequence: TGTGCCAGCAGGAATCAGGGGGCCCGTTACAATGAGCAGTTCTTC. It encodes CASRNQGARYNEQFF.

The chain has TRBV7-2 and TRBJ2-3, with unresolved D. The CDR3 totals 14 residues. Germline CDR1 reads SGHTA; CDR2 reads FQGNSA. V shed 2 bases and J shed 1 base, with 7 bases lying between them. In DNA, the CDR3 is TGTGCCAGCAGCTTATCCCTAGGCACAGATACGCAGTATTTT. It encodes CASSLSLGTDTQYF. Complete variable domain (other parts from reference TRBV7-2 and TRBJ2-3): GAGVSQSPSNKVTEKGKDVELRCDPISGHTALYWYRQSLGQGLEFLIYFQGNSAPDKSGLPSDRFSAERTGGSVSTLTIQRTQQEDSAVYLCASSLSLGTDTQYFGPGTRLTVL.

The table lists this clonotype with a few counts. This chain links TRBV9 with TRBJ1-2; TRBD1 matches at 9 bases. Trimming took 4 bases from V and 8 from J; bases not matched to a gene: 15. Germline V gene data show CDR1 as SGDLS and CDR2 as YYNGEE. The CDR3 has 16 amino acids. The CDR3 is CASSLVPDRGAEGYTF. In DNA form, the CDR3 reads TGTGCCAGCAGCCTAGTCCCGGACAGGGGCGCCGAAGGCTACACCTTC.

This clonotype was observed at least ten times. The chain joins TRBV2 to TRBJ1-4; D is unclear. V was pared by 1 base and J by 16 bases, with 10 bases between. Germline CDR1 is SNHLY and CDR2 is FYNNEI. The CDR3 runs to 11 residues. Here the CDR3 DNA reads TGTGCCAGCAGTGAAGAGAACTCCGCGTTTTTT. This encodes CASSEENSAFF.

The chain recombines TRBV19 with TRBJ2-1, with D maybe TRBD1 (6 bases). V was trimmed by 4 bases and J by 3 bases, leaving 19 bases between them. There are 17 residues in the CDR3. The V gene's germline CDR1 is LNHDA and CDR2 SQIVND (reference sequence). The CDR3 sequence: CASSKTGTNLLYNEQFF. The CDR3 DNA reads TGTGCCAGTAGTAAAACCGGGACAAACTTACTCTACAATGAGCAGTTCTTC.

This sequence joins TRBV20-1 and TRBJ2-3, with 7 bases identical to TRBD2. The CDR3 extends over 16 amino acids. After removal of 2 bases from V and 9 bases from J, the junction contained 17 bases not matched to a gene. Germline V gives CDR1 DFQATT, CDR2 SNEGSKA (reference sequence). CDR3 residues: CSARLPGSGAYNTQYF. CDR3 nucleotide sequence: TGCAGTGCTAGATTGCCAGGCAGCGGGGCCTACAACACGCAGTATTTT.

This clonotype was observed at least ten times. The rearrangement joins TRBV12-3 or TRBV12-4 to TRBJ2-3; 9 nucleotides line up with TRBD2. Unmatched junction bases numbered 17, after V lost 7 bases and J lost 6 bases. The CDR3 length is 17 residues. The CDR3 DNA reads TGTGCCAGCACTCTAGACCGGGGACTAGCTCTCTCGGATACGCAGTATTTT. This gives the protein CASTLDRGLALSDTQYF.

This clonotype was counted only a few times. The chain has TRBV24-1 and TRBJ2-1; no clear D. The germline CDR1 and CDR2 sequences are KGHDR and SFDVKD. The CDR3 extends over 17 amino acids. The ends were cut back, 5 bases at V and 5 bases at J, with 21 bases in the middle. The CDR3 region is CATSARGAGTQNNEQFF. CDR3 sequence (DNA): TGTGCCACCAGTGCCAGAGGCGCAGGTACCCAAAACAATGAGCAGTTCTTC.

This chain's CDR3 is CASTPGPGYGYTF. The CDR3 bases are TGTGCCAGCACCCCCGGTCCGGGGTACGGCTACACCTTC. The chain couples TRBV6-4 to TRBJ1-2, with D uncertain. Germline V lookup: CDR1 MRHNA, CDR2 SNTAGT. The CDR3 spans 13 residues. Trimming cost V 7 bases and J 8 bases, with 17 bases left between them.

In this sample, this clonotype turned up many times. The chain employs TRBV12-3 or TRBV12-4 and TRBJ1-1; D uncertain. The CDR3 sequence is 15 residues long. V was pared by 6 bases and J by 4 bases, with 18 bases between. CDR3 region: CASSPGPLGSTEAFF. CDR3 nucleotides: TGTGCCAGCAGCCCGGGCCCTTTGGGGAGCACTGAAGCTTTCTTT.

The V gene is TRBV11-2, the J gene TRBJ2-1; TRBD1 aligns across 8 bases. The CDR3 contains 16 residues. Germline loops: CDR1 SGHAT, CDR2 FQNNGV. V gave up 5 bases and J gave up 1 base; unmatched junction bases: 7. The CDR3 reads CASSARTGISYNEQFF. CDR3 in DNA: TGTGCCAGCAGCGCCCGGACAGGGATATCCTACAATGAGCAGTTCTTC.

This clonotype was detected many times. The chain couples TRBV2 to TRBJ1-5; 7 bases agree with TRBD1. This CDR3 is 14 amino acids long. Trimming removed 5 bases from V and 4 bases from J; junction bases left unmatched: 5. Germline CDR1 reads SNHLY; CDR2 reads FYNNEI. The CDR3 DNA reads as TGTGCCAGCAGTAGAGACAGGGCTAATCAGCCCCAGCATTTT. This codes for CASSRDRANQPQHF.

This chain links TRBV20-1 with TRBJ2-7, with TRBD2 matching over 10 bases. The CDR3 spans 14 residues. With 2 bases clipped from V and 5 bases from J, the junction kept 6 bases outside the gene matches. Germline V gives CDR1 DFQATT, CDR2 SNEGSKA (reference sequence). DNA for the CDR3: TGCAGTGCTAGACTAGCGGGAGTGTTAAACGAGCAGTACTTC. This encodes CSARLAGVLNEQYF.

The chain carries TRBV6-2 or TRBV6-3 and TRBJ2-3, with D perhaps matching TRBD2 (5 bases). This CDR3 region has 14 residues. V was cut by 10 bases and J by 1 base, with 15 bases left in between. CDR1 and CDR2 from the germline V gene are MNHEY and SVGEGT. In DNA, the CDR3 is TGTGCCATCGGTGGAGCGGTGCGCACAGATACGCAGTATTTT. Its translation is CAIGGAVRTDTQYF.

The chain links TRBV20-1 to TRBJ2-5; no definite D call. Germline-derived CDR1 and CDR2 are DFQATT and SNEGSKA (reference sequence). The V end was cut by 1 base, the J end by 3 bases, with 9 bases between. The CDR3 runs 13 residues. The CDR3 nucleotides read TGCAGTGCTAGAGCAACAGTAAAAGAGACCCAGTACTTC. Encoded protein: CSARATVKETQYF.

The chain combines TRBV12-3 or TRBV12-4 with TRBJ2-7, with 12 bases lining up with TRBD1. V shed 7 bases, J shed 6 bases, and the junction held 7 bases outside the gene matches. The CDR3 has 14 amino acids. The CDR3 coding sequence is TGTGCCAGCACTTCGGGACAGGGGGCGGCCGAGCAGTACTTC. This sequence encodes CASTSGQGAAEQYF.

This clonotype was seen ten or more times. This sequence joins TRBV18 and TRBJ2-2, with TRBD2 identical over 13 bases. CDR1 is KGHSH, CDR2 LQKENI, per germline. Trimming removed 4 bases from V and 2 bases from J; junction bases left unmatched: 1. This CDR3 is built from 16 residues. The CDR3 reads CASSRLAGGNTGELFF. The DNA for the CDR3 is TGTGCCAGCTCACGACTAGCGGGAGGAAACACCGGGGAGCTGTTTTTT. The entire variable domain, with the rest obtained from reference TRBV18 and TRBJ2-2, is as follows: NAGVMQNPRHLVRRRGQEARLRCSPMKGHSHVYWYRQLPEEGLKFMVYLQKENIIDESGMPKERFSAEFPKEGPSILRIQQVVRGDSAAYFCASSRLAGGNTGELFFGEGSRLTVL.